This record looks at one TCR beta chain sequence and its context. Antigen specificity is unknown. This sample is part of a study of cytotoxic CD8 clonotypes in ibrutinib-treated CLL. This CDR3 contains 14 residues. J lost 4 bases, V lost 7 bases, and 7 bases had no gene match. Germline values: CDR1 SGHVS, CDR2 FQNEAQ. Cryopreserved PBMCs supplied 2 to 2.5 micrograms of genomic DNA for TCR beta libraries. The study, taken as a whole, reports: Stable or contracted on treatment, public clonotypes were also uncommon. Clonality went up at the time of ibrutinib response, stayed stable in sustained remission, and later dropped back toward its baseline level at progression.

Targeted sequencing depth ranged from 1 in 200,000 to 1 in 1 million T cells. The table came from immunoSEQ multiplex PCR; TCRdb's copy has only in-frame clones and leaves some out. The repertoire includes 30,000 to 40,000 clones, about 70% of them detected once, and approximately 30% sits in the top ten. The source is a human donor with chronic lymphocytic leukemia. Sequenced material: PBMCs, taken before ibrutinib treatment. The chain recombines TRBV7-8 with TRBJ1-5; 7 nucleotides agree with TRBD1. The CDR3 nucleotides are TGTGCCAGCACAACAGGGGCAGTGAATCAGCCCCAGCATTTT. Protein sequence: CASTTGAVNQPQHF.